A single sample gave rise to the 29 T cell receptor beta chains below, sequenced in a study of monozygotic twins with inflammatory bowel disease. TCRdb re-called the 5' RACE reads, yielding one record per CDR3 amino acid sequence without DNA. In total, the table holds about 200,000 distinct CDR3 sequences. Sequences were obtained from blood. The receptor source for this set is a human donor with ulcerative colitis or Crohn's disease, or a healthy co-twin of an affected twin (not recorded which).

The rearrangement joins TRBV4-1 to TRBJ1-2. Germline V gene lookup returns CDR1 MGHRA and CDR2 YSYEKL. CDR3 length: 15 amino acids. The CDR3 sequence: CASSQDLALLGGYTF.

The genes are TRBV12-3 or TRBV12-4 and TRBJ2-1; TCRdb calls TRBD1, which cannot be checked without DNA. The CDR3 consists of 13 residues. The CDR3 here is CASRRDRGREQFF.

The V and J genes are TRBV15 and TRBJ2-1; TCRdb outputs TRBD2, but without DNA this stays unchecked. Germline-derived CDR1 and CDR2 are LNHNV and YYDKDF (reference sequence). The CDR3 contains 19 residues. The CDR3 here is CATSPVRVSGAGSYNEQFF.

The gene calls are TRBV20-1 and TRBJ1-1; no DNA is available, so the TRBD1 call from TCRdb remains unchecked. From germline, CDR1 is DFQATT and CDR2 SNEGSKA (reference sequence). CDR3 length equals 13 residues. The CDR3 here is CSAPGAGRVGAFF.

The V gene is TRBV11-2, the J gene TRBJ2-5; checking the TCRdb D call of TRBD2 is not possible without DNA. The germline CDR1 and CDR2 sequences are SGHAT and FQNNGV. The CDR3 consists of 16 residues. This CDR3 is CASSQGLAGSHGTQYF.

The chain uses TRBV7-9 and TRBJ2-7; the D call from TCRdb, TRBD1, cannot be confirmed without DNA. The CDR3 has 13 amino acids. The germline gives CDR1 SEHNR, CDR2 FQNEAQ (reference sequence). The CDR3 loop reads CASSHPQSGEQYF. Based on the CDR3 plus reference TRBV7-9 and TRBJ2-7, the full variable domain is DTGVSQNPRHKITKRGQNVTFRCDPISEHNRLYWYRQTLGQGPEFLTYFQNEAQLEKSRLLSDRFSAERPKGSFSTLEIQRTEQGDSAMYLCASSHPQSGEQYFGPGTRLTVT.

The V and J genes are TRBV7-8 and TRBJ2-1. Germline lookup yields CDR1 SGHVS and CDR2 FQNEAQ. This CDR3 spans 13 amino acids. CDR3 region: CASSIDTHNEQFF.

The chain employs TRBV12-3 or TRBV12-4 and TRBJ2-2. CDR3 length equals 15 residues. The CDR3 here is CASSLLLARTGELFF.

The V call is TRBV7-9, the J call TRBJ2-7. From germline, CDR1 is SEHNR and CDR2 FQNEAQ (reference sequence). This CDR3 spans 13 amino acids. CDR3 amino acids: CASSLGPFYEQYF.

This rearrangement joins TRBV10-3 to TRBJ2-5; TCRdb names TRBD1, which stays unverified in the absence of DNA. Germline V gene lookup returns CDR1 ENHRY and CDR2 SYGVKD. The CDR3 has 15 amino acids. This CDR3 is CAISEGGAPQETQYF.

The chain links TRBV6-5 to TRBJ2-5; with no DNA, the TCRdb D assignment of TRBD1 cannot be verified. CDR3 length equals 13 residues. Germline V lookup: CDR1 MNHEY, CDR2 SVGAGI. The CDR3 reads CASSLQGVETQYF.

The V gene is TRBV3-1, the J gene TRBJ1-5. The CDR3 has 13 amino acids. Germline assignment: CDR1 LGHDT and CDR2 YNNKEL (reference sequence). CDR3 in amino acids: CASSLQEGQPQHF.

The V call is TRBV13, the J call TRBJ1-2; lacking DNA, the TRBD1 call made by TCRdb goes unchecked. Germline values: CDR1 PRHDT, CDR2 FYEKMQ (reference sequence). The CDR3 length is 16 residues. The CDR3 loop reads CASSSGQGTPSYGYTF.

The J gene is TRBJ1-2, the V gene TRBV20-1. The CDR3 runs to 12 residues. Germline CDR1 is DFQATT and CDR2 is SNEGSKA (reference sequence). CDR3 loop: CSARAGDYGYTF.

The V call is TRBV6-2 or TRBV6-3, the J call TRBJ2-7. Germline assignment: CDR1 MNHEY and CDR2 SVGEGT. CDR3 length: 15 residues. The CDR3 loop is CASSRGAGVSYEQYF.

This chain connects TRBV12-3 or TRBV12-4 to TRBJ2-3. The CDR3 runs to 11 residues. CDR3 protein: CASRPIDTQYF.

CDR3 amino acids: CASTEGGFTEAFF. The chain carries TRBV6-5 and TRBJ1-1; TCRdb gives TRBD1 as the D gene, but with no DNA this cannot be confirmed. CDR3 length: 13 amino acids. The germline V gene has CDR1 MNHEY and CDR2 SVGAGI.

This chain links TRBV19 with TRBJ2-2; checking the TCRdb D call of TRBD2 is not possible without DNA. The CDR3 contains 16 residues. The germline V gene has CDR1 LNHDA and CDR2 SQIVND (reference sequence). This CDR3 is CASTNSGPEDTGELFF. Variable domain in full (rest from reference TRBV19 and TRBJ2-2): DGGITQSPKYLFRKEGQNVTLSCEQNLNHDAMYWYRQDPGQGLRLIYYSQIVNDFQKGDIAEGYSVSREKKESFPLTVTSAQKNPTAFYLCASTNSGPEDTGELFFGEGSRLTVL.

The CDR3 sequence is CASRDLLKPNQPQHF. This chain joins TRBV19 and TRBJ1-5. Germline CDR1 and CDR2: LNHDA and SQIVND (reference sequence). The CDR3 has 15 amino acids.

CDR3 sequence: CASSTVSGGYTF. The chain uses TRBV7-6 and TRBJ1-2; TCRdb indicates TRBD1, and absent DNA this call remains unverified. CDR3 length: 12 residues. Germline V gene data show CDR1 as SGHVS and CDR2 as FNYEAQ.

The CDR3 reads CASSPQGASDYGYTF. The rearrangement uses TRBV5-1 and TRBJ1-2; TCRdb proposes TRBD1, but this gene call is untestable without DNA. This CDR3 is built from 15 residues. The germline gives CDR1 SGHRS, CDR2 YFSETQ.

This CDR3 is CASSYMGSHSYNEQFF. The genes are TRBV6-5 and TRBJ2-1. The CDR3 runs 16 residues. Germline V CDR1 and CDR2: MNHEY, SVGAGI.

The V gene is TRBV29-1, the J gene TRBJ1-2. The CDR3 loop spans 12 amino acids. In germline, CDR1 is SQVTM, CDR2 ANQGSEA. The CDR3 region is CSAPLAYYGYTF.

The J gene is TRBJ2-1, the V gene TRBV5-6; as DNA is missing, the TRBD2 call by TCRdb cannot be tested. The length of the CDR3 is 16 residues. Germline CDR1 is SGHDT and CDR2 is YYEEEE. This chain's CDR3 is CASSLILTCGAGEQFF. The full variable domain, rest sourced from reference TRBV5-6 and TRBJ2-1, is DAGVTQSPTHLIKTRGQQVTLRCSPKSGHDTVSWYQQALGQGPQFIFQYYEEEERQRGNFPDRFSGHQFPNYSSELNVNALLLGDSALYLCASSLILTCGAGEQFFGPGTRLTVL.

The chain links TRBV27 to TRBJ1-5. CDR3 length: 15 amino acids. Germline-derived CDR1 and CDR2 are MNHEY and SMNVEV (reference sequence). The CDR3 spells CASSLDGRRDQPQHF.

This CDR3 reads CASSPAVQFTGELFF. The rearrangement links TRBV7-2 to TRBJ2-2; as DNA is missing, the TRBD1 call by TCRdb cannot be tested. This CDR3 is 15 amino acids long. Germline V gene lookup returns CDR1 SGHTA and CDR2 FQGNSA.

The V gene is TRBV18, the J gene TRBJ1-6. This CDR3 is 12 amino acids long. Germline CDR1 and CDR2: KGHSH and LQKENI. This chain's CDR3 is CASSPSNSPLHF.

The CDR3 is CSASRPGLPYEQYF. The chain combines TRBV20-1 with TRBJ2-7; TCRdb designates TRBD2, a call that cannot be tested without DNA. This CDR3 contains 14 residues. Germline CDR1 reads DFQATT; CDR2 reads SNEGSKA (reference sequence).

V usage is TRBV3-1 and J usage is TRBJ2-5; the TCRdb D gene call, TRBD2, has no DNA to confirm it. The length of the CDR3 is 15 residues. Looked up from germline, CDR1 is LGHDT and CDR2 is YNNKEL (reference sequence). Here the CDR3 reads CASSHRRGRGETQYF.